This T cell receptor (beta chain) originates from a study of blood T cell repertoires in COVID-19. Study information: Whether acute or convalescent, the COVID-19 samples came from the United States, Italy and Spain. T cells, B-cell-depleted T cells, or PBMCs provided the cDNA or gDNA that served as material.

Original data processing: Nucleated cell counts were estimated from reference gene primer amplification. The data were produced by immunoSEQ multiplex PCR, yet TCRdb's version contains in-frame clones alone and is incomplete. V, J and clone size reflect that table, while D and trimming were determined from the DNA. The table lists over 30,000 clones, 75% to 90% of them singletons, with 9.5% to 13% in the top ten. Germline loops: CDR1 SGHRS, CDR2 YFSETQ. The CDR3 loop spans 13 amino acids. The ends were cut back, 4 bases at V and 4 bases at J, with 12 bases in the middle. Notes on this clone: This sample includes further DNA sequences coding for the same CDR3.

This TCR derives from a man between 65 and 85 years old with acute or convalescent COVID-19. Sequenced: peripheral blood. The V and J genes are TRBV5-1 and TRBJ2-7; weak D call: TRBD1 (6 bases). CDR3 bases: TGCGCCAGCAGCGGGGACCAGGGGTACGAGCAGTACTTC. This gives the protein CASSGDQGYEQYF.